This paragraph covers one TCR beta chain sequence. The antigen is undetermined. A universal primer site was added by template switching, and unique molecular identifiers were carried by the cDNA. One entry per CDR3 protein, called by TCRdb with MiXCR from the 5' RACE reads. The data contain about 200,000 distinct CDR3 sequences, around a tenth of them singletons. The record originates from a study of identical twins. Germline lookup yields CDR1 DFQATT and CDR2 SNEGSKA (reference sequence). CDR3 length: 13 amino acids. The V end was cut by 5 bases, the J end by 3 bases, with 10 bases between. Study results and limitations: In drawing conclusions, the study used cross-sectional statistical analysis and did not follow the same donors. The abundant beta clonotypes from cord blood had fewer insertions, and memory repertoires had none of this.

The specimen was memory (CD45RO+) T cells sorted from blood. The receptor was derived from a woman aged 18-29 years in good health. The J gene is TRBJ2-2, the V gene TRBV20-1, with D possibly matching TRBD2 (5 bases). The CDR3 coding sequence is TGCAGTGCTCGGCGGGTGGACACCGGGGAGCTGTTTTTT. Encoded protein: CSARRVDTGELFF.